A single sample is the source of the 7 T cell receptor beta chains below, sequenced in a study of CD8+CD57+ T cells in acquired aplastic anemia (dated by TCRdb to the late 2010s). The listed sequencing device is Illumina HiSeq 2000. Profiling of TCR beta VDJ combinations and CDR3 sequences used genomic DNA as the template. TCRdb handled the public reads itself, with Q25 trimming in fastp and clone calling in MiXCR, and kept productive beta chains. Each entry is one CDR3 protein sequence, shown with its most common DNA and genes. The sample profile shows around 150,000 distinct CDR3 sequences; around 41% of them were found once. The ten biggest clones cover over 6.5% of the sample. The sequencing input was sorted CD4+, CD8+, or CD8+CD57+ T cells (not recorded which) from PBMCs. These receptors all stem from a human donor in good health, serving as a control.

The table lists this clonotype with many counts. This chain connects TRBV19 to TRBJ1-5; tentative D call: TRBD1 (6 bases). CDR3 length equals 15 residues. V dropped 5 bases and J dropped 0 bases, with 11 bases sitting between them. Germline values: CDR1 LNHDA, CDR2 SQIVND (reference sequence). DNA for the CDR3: TGTGCCAGTAGTGTCGGACAGTATAGCAATCAGCCCCAGCATTTT. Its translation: CASSVGQYSNQPQHF.

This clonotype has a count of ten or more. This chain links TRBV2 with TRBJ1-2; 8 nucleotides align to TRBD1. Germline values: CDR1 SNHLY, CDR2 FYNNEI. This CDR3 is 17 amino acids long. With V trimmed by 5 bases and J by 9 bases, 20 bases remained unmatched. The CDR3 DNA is TGTGCCAGCAGTTCCGGGACAGGAAGGGGGATGGGAATGCGCTACACCTTC. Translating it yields CASSSGTGRGMGMRYTF.

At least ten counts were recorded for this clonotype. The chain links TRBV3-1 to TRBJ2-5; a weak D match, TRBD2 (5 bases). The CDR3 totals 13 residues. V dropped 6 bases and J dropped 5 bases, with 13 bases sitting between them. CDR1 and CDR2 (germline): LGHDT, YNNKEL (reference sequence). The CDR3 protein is CASSPTSIETQYF. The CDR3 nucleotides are TGTGCCAGCAGTCCCACTAGTATCGAGACCCAGTACTTC.

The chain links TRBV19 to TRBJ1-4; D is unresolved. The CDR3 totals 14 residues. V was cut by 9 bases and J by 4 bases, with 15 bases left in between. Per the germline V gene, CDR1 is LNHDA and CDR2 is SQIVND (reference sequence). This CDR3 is CASSYSSRNEKLFF. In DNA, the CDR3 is TGTGCCAGCAGTTACAGTTCCCGTAATGAAAAACTGTTTTTT.

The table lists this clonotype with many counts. CDR3 residues: CASSYDGTPASPLHF. The CDR3 nucleotides read TGTGCCAGCAGTTACGACGGCACCCCGGCTTCACCCCTCCACTTT. The chain couples TRBV6-5 to TRBJ1-6; no firm D call. The V gene lost 2 bases and the J gene lost 9 bases, with 14 bases spanning the gap. Germline CDR1 MNHEY, CDR2 SVGAGI. This CDR3 is 15 amino acids long.

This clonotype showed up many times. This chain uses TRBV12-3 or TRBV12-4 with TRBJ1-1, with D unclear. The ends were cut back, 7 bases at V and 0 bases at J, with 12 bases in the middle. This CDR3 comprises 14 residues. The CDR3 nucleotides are TGTGCCAGCACCGTCGGACGGATGAACACTGAAGCTTTCTTT. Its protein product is CASTVGRMNTEAFF.

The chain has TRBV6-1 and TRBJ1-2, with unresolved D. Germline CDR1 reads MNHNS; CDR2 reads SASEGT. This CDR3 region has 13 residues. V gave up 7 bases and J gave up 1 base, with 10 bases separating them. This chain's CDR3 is CASKPFLNYGYTF. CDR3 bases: TGTGCCAGCAAACCTTTCCTTAACTATGGCTACACCTTC.